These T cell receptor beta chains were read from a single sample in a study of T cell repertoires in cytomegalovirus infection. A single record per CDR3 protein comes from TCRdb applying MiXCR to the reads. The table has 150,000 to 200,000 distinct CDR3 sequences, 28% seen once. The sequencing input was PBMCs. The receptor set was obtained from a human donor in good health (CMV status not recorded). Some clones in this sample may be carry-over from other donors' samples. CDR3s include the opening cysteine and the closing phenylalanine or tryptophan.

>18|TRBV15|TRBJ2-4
CATSSPDGEGSMINIQYF
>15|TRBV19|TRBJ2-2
CASSKTGINTGELFF
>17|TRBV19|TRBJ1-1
CASSPGFSFAGNTEAFF
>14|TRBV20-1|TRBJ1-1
CSARWTYMNTEAFF
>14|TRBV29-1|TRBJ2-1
CSGGDRDGYNEQFF
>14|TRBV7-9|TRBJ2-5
CASSAGGHQETQYF
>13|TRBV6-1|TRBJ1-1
CASRPTGATEAFF
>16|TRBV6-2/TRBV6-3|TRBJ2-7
CASRPPTGNYLREQYF
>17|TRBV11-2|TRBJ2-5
CASSPNPGTYYQETQYF
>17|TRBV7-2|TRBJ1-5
CASSLGQGRGFNQPQHF
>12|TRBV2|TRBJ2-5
CASSNSGPTQYF
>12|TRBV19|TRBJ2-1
CASSNKGNEQFF
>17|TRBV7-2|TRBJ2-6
CASSPWDRGRGANVLTF
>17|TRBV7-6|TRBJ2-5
CASSSLRRVDSQETQYF
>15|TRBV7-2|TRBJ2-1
CASSFGTSGANEQFF
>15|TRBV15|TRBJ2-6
CATSRGLSGANVLTF
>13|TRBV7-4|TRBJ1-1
CASSAPGWTEAFF
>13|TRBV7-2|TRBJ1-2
CASSSRAGDGYTF
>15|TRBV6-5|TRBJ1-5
CASSYGRGGNQPQHF
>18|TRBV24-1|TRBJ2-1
CATSDSSGGSSSYNEQFF
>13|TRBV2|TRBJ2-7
CASRWDRGNEQYF
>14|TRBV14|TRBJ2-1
CASSQEYSYNEQFF
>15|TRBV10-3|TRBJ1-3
CATMTSPISGNTIYF
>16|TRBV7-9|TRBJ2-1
CASSLTRGDYYNEQFF
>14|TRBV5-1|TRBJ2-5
CASSLEVTGGTQYF
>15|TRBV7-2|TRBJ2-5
CASSRLAGGAKTQYF
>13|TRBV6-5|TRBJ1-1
CASSYSSPTEAFF
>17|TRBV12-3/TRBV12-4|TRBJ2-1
CASSFIEGPNPYNEQFF
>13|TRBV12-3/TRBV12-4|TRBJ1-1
CASSLGSAGRAFF
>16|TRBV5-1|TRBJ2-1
CASSGSTSGGGNEQFF
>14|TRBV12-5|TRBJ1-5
CASGLGGGRQPQHF
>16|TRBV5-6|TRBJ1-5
CASSSSRDRVNQPQHF
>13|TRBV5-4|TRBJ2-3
CASSWDRIDTQYF